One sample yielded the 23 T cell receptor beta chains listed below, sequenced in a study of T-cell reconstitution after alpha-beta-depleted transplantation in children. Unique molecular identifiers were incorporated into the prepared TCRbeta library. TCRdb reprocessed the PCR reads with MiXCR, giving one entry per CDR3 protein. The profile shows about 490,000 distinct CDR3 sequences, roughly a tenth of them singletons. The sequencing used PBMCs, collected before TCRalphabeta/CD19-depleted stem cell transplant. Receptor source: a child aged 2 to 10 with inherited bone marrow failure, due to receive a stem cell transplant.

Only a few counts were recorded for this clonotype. CDR3 nucleotide sequence: TGTGCCAGTAGTGCCCTTCCAGATACGCAGTATTTT. Protein sequence: CASSALPDTQYF. This chain connects TRBV19 to TRBJ2-3, with D hard to call. The V end lost 5 bases, the J end lost 4 bases, and 7 bases lay between the germline ends. This CDR3 has 12 amino acids. From germline, CDR1 is LNHDA and CDR2 SQIVND (reference sequence). The full variable domain, in which reference TRBV19 and TRBJ2-3 provide the parts outside the CDR3, is DGGITQSPKYLFRKEGQNVTLSCEQNLNHDAMYWYRQDPGQGLRLIYYSQIVNDFQKGDIAEGYSVSREKKESFPLTVTSAQKNPTAFYLCASSALPDTQYFGPGTRLTVL.

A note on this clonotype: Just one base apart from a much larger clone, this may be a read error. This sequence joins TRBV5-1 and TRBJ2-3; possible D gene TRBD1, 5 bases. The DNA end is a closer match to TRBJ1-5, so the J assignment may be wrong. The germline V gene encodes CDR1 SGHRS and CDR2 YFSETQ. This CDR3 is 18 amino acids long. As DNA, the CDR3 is TGCGCCAGCAGCGCGAGCCCGGGACTAGCGGGAGAGCTAGATACGCAGCATTTT. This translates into CASSASPGLAGELDTQHF.

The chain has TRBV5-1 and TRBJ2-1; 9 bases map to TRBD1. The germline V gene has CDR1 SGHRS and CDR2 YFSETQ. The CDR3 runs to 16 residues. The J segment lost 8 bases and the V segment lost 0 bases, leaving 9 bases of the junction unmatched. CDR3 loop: CASSLAWGQGGDEQFF. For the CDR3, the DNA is TGCGCCAGCAGCTTGGCGTGGGGACAGGGAGGTGATGAGCAGTTCTTC.

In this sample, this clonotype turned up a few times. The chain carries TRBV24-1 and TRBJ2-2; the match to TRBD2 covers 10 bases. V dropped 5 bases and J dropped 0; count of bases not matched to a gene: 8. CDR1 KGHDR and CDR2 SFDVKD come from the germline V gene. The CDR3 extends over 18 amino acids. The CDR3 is CATSGPSGRAPNTGELFF. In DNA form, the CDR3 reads TGTGCCACCAGTGGCCCGAGCGGGAGGGCCCCGAACACCGGGGAGCTGTTTTTT.

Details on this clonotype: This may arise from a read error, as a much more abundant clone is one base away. The CDR3 nucleotides read TGTGCCAGTAGCCTAGGCCCGGGACAGGGGACTACTAACTATGGCTACGCCTTC. It codes for CASSLGPGQGTTNYGYAF. The V and J genes are TRBV19 and TRBJ1-2; TRBD1 agrees at 10 bases. Germline V gene sequence: CDR1 LNHDA, CDR2 SQIVND (reference sequence). The CDR3 is 18 amino acids.

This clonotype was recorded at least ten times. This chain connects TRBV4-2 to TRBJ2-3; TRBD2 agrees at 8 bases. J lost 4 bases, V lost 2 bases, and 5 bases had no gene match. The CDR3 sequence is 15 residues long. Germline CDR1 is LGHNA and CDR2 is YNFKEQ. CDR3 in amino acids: CASSQLSGKADTQYF. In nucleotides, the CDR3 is TGTGCCAGCAGCCAACTTAGCGGGAAGGCAGATACGCAGTATTTT.

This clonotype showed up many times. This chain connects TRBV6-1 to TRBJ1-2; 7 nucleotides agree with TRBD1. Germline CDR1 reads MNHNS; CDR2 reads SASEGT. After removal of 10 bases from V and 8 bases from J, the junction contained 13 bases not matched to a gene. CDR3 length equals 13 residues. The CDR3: CAIFWGQGDGYTF. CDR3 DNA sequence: TGTGCCATCTTCTGGGGGCAGGGGGACGGCTACACCTTC.

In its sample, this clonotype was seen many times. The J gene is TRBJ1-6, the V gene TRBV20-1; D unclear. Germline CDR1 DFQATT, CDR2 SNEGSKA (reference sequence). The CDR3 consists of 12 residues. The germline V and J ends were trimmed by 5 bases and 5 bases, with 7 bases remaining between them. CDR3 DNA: TGCAGTGCTCGGGCAAATAATTCACCCCTCCACTTT. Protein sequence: CSARANNSPLHF.

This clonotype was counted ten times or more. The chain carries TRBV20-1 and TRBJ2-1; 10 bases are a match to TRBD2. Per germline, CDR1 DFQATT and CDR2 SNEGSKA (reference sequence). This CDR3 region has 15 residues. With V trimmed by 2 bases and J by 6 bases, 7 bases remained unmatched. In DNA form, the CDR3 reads TGCAGTGCTAGACCGCTAGCGGGAGTAGGCAATGAGCAGTTCTTC. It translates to CSARPLAGVGNEQFF.

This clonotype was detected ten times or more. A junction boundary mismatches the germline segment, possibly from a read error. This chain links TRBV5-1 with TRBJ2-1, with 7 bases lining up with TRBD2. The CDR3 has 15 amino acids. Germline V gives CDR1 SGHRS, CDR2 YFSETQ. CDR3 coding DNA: TGTGCTAGCAGCTTCGGGCTAGCGGACTACAATGAGCAGTTCTTC. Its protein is CASSFGLADYNEQFF.

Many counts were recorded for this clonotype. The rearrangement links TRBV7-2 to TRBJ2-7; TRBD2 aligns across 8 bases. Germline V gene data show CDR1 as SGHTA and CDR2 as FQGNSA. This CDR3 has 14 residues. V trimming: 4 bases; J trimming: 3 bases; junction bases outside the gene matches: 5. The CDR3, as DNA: TGTGCCAGCAGCTGGGGGACTAGAGTCTACGAGCAGTACTTC. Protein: CASSWGTRVYEQYF.

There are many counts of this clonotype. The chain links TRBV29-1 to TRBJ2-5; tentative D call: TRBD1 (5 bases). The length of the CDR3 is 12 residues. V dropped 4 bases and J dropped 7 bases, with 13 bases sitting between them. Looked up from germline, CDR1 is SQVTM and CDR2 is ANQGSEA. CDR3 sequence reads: CSVGQARGTQYF. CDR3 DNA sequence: TGCAGCGTTGGGCAGGCAAGGGGGACCCAGTACTTC.

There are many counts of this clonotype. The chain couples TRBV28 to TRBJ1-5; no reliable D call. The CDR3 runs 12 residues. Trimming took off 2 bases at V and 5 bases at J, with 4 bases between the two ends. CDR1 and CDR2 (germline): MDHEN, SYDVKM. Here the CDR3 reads CASSLTYQPQHF. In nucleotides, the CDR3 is TGTGCCAGCAGTTTAACGTATCAGCCCCAGCATTTT.

The CDR3 loop reads CASSLRSLAEGSEAFF. DNA for the CDR3: TGCGCCAGCAGCTTGAGGTCCCTCGCGGAGGGATCTGAAGCTTTCTTT. The chain links TRBV5-1 to TRBJ1-1; D call uncertain. This CDR3 contains 16 residues. Trimming removed 1 base from V and 6 bases from J, with 19 bases in between. Germline lookup yields CDR1 SGHRS and CDR2 YFSETQ.

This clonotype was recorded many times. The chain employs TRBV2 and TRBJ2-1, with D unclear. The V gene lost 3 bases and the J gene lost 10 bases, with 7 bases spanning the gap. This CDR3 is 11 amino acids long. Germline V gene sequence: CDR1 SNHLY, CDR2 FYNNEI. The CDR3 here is CASSEFGEQFF. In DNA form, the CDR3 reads TGTGCCAGCAGTGAGTTCGGGGAGCAGTTCTTC.

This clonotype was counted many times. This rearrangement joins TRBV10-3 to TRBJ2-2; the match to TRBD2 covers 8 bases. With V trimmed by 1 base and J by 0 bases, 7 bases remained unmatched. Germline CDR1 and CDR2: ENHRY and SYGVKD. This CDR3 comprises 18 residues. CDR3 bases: TGTGCCATCAGTGAGTGGGGTCCTAGCGGGCCGAACACCGGGGAGCTGTTTTTT. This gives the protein CAISEWGPSGPNTGELFF.

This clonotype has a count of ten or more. For the CDR3, the DNA is TGCGCCAGCAGCTTGGCCATAGGACGGGGGATCTACGAGCAGTACTTC. Encoded protein: CASSLAIGRGIYEQYF. This rearrangement joins TRBV5-1 to TRBJ2-7; a weak D match, TRBD2 (6 bases). The CDR3 has 16 amino acids. Per germline, CDR1 SGHRS and CDR2 YFSETQ. V gave up 0 bases and J gave up 3 bases, with 16 bases separating them.

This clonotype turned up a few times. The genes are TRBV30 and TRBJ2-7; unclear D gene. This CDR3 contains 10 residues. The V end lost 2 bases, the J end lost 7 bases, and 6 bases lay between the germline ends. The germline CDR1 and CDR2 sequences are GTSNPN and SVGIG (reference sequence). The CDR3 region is CAWSMGEQYF. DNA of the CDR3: TGTGCCTGGAGTATGGGTGAGCAGTACTTC.

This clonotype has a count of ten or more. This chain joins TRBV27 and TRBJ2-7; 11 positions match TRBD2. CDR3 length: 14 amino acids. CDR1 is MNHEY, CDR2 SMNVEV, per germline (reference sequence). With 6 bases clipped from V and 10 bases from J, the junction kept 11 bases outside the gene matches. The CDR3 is CASRSTSGNTGQYF. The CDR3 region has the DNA TGTGCCAGCAGGTCGACTAGCGGGAATACTGGACAGTACTTC.

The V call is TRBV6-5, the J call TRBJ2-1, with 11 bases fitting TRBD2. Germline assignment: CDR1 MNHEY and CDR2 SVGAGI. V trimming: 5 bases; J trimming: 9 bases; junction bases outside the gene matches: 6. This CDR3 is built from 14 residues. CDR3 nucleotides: TGTGCCAGCAGTACTAGCGGGAGACTCGGTGAGCAGTTCTTC. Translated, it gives CASSTSGRLGEQFF.

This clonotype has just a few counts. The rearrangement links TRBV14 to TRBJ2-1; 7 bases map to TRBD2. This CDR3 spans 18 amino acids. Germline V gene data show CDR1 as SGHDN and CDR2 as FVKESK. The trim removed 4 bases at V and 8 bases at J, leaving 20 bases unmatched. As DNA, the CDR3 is TGTGCCAGCAGCCTTTACCCAGGGACTACCCCAAAAAGGGATGAGCAGTTCTTC. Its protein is CASSLYPGTTPKRDEQFF. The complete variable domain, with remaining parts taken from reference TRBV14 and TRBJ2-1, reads EAGVTQFPSHSVIEKGQTVTLRCDPISGHDNLYWYRRVMGKEIKFLLHFVKESKQDESGMPNNRFLAERTGGTYSTLKVQPAELEDSGVYFCASSLYPGTTPKRDEQFFGPGTRLTVL.

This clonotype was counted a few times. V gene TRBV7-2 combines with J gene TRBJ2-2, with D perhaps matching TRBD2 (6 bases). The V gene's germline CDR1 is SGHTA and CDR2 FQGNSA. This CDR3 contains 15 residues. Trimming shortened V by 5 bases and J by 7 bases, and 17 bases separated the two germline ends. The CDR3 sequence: CASSHAGLRGGELFF. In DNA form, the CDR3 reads TGTGCCAGCAGCCACGCGGGGCTGCGGGGCGGGGAGCTGTTTTTT.

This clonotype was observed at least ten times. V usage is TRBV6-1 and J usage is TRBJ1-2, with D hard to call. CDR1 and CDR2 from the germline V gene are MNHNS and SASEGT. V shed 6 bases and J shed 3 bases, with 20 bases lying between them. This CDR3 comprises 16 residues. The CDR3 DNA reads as TGTGCCAGCAGACCTCCGAGCTACAAGGCGTACTATGGCTACACCTTC. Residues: CASRPPSYKAYYGYTF.